This T cell receptor (beta chain) was found in a study of CD8 T cells in Susac syndrome. The germline V and J ends were trimmed by 2 bases and 0 bases, with 9 bases remaining between them. CDR1 and CDR2 (germline): MRHNA, SNTAGT. The CDR3 is 15 residues long. Random hexamers served to reverse transcribe about 0.45 to 1 ug RNA. TCRdb passed the immunoSEQ multiplex PCR reads through MiXCR, listing each CDR3 protein once. The sample includes roughly 80,000 distinct CDR3 sequences, around 94% seen only once; the top ten take roughly 0.27%. V and J are TRBV6-4 and TRBJ2-3, with D perhaps TRBD2 (6 bases). The TCR comes from a human donor in good health. The sample consisted of CD8+ T cells from PBMCs. This chain's CDR3 is CASSDDGGSTDTQYF. CDR3 nucleotides: TGTGCCAGCAGTGACGACGGGGGAAGCACAGATACGCAGTATTTT.